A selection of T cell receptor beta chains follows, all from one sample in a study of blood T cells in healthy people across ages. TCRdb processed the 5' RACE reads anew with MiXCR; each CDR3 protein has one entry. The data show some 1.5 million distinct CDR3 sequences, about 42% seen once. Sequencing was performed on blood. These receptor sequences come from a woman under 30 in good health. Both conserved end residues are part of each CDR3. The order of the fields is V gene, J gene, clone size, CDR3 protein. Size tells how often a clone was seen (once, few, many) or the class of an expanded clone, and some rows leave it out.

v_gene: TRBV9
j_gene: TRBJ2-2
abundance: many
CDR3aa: CASSGSSGTNTGELFF

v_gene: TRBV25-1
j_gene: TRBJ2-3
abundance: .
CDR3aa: CASSELQGGFTDTQYF

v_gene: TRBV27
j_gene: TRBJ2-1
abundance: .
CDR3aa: CASASAGGLKEQFF

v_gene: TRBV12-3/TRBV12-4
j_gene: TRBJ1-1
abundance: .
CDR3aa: CASSLSGYRTEAFF

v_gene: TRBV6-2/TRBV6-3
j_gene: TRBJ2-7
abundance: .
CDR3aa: CASSYRLDTLAYEQYF

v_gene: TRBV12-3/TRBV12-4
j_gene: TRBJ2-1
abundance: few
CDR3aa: CASRAPGTTYNEQFF

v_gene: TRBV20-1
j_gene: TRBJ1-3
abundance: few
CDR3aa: CSASSRGKSSGNTIYF

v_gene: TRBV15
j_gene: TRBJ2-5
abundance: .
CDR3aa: CATSRAIGQVETQYF

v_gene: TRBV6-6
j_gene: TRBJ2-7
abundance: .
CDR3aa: CASYSNYEQYF

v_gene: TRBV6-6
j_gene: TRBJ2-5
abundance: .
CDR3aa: CASSYSYPGYETQYF

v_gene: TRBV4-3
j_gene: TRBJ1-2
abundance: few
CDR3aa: CASSQGQGAIVYTF

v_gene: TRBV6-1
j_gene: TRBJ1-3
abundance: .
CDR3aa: CASGQSSGNTIYF

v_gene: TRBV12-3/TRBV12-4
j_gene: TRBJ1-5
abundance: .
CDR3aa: CASNNDNQPQHF

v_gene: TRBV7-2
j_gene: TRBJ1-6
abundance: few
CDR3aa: CASSSFWNSPLHF

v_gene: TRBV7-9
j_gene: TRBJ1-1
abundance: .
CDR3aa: CASSTRRGGTEAFF

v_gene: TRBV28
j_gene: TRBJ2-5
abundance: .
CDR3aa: CASRHPLGETQYF

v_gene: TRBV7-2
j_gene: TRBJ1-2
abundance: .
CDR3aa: CASSKGQYNYGHTF

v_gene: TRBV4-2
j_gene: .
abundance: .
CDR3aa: CASSRQLATSYNEQYF

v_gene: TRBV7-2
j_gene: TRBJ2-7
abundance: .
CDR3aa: CASSLASSGRGYEQYF

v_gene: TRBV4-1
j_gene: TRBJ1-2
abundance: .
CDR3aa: CASSQKGTGTRGYTF

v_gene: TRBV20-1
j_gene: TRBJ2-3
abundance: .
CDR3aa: CSGGGWGLSTDTQYF

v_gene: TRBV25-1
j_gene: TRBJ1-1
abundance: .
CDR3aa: CASSEFGQGAEAFF

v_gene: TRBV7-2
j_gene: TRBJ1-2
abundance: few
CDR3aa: CASSAGGGNGYTF

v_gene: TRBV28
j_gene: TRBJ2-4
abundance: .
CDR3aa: CASTRGSGNIQYF

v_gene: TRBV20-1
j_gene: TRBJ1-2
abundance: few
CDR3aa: CSARVQGVDGYTF

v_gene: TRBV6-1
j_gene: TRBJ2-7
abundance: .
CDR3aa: CATVSYEQYF

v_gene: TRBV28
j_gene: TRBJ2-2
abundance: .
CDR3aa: CASTKGGTMSGELFF

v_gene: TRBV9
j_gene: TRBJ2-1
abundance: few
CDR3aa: CASSVATGTTNEQFF

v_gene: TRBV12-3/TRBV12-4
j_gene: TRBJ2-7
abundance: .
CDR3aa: CASSGGRTYEQYF

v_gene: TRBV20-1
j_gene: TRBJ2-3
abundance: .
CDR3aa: CSADFSGIGDTQYF

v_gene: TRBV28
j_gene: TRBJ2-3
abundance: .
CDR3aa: CASSLLGDRGTDTQYF

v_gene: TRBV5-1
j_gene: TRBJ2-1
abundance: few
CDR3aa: CASSWNPGQGNNEQFF

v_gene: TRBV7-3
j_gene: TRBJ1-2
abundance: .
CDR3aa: CASSYTGGANYGYTF

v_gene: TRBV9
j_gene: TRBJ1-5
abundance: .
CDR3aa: CAHWQPQHF

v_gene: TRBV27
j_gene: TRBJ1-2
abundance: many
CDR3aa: CASSFSPTAPDGYTF

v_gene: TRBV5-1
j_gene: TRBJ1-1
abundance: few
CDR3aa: CASSLSRWDTEAFF

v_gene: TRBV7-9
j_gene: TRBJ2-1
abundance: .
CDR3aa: CASSLEREQFF

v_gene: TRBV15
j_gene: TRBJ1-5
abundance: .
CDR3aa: CATSRVINQPQHF

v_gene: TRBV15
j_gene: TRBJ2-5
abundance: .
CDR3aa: CATSRDWSGSQETQYF

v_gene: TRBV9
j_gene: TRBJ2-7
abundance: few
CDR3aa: CASSVGQGISYEQYF

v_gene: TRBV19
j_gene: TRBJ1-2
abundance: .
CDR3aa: CASSIKPQRGYTF